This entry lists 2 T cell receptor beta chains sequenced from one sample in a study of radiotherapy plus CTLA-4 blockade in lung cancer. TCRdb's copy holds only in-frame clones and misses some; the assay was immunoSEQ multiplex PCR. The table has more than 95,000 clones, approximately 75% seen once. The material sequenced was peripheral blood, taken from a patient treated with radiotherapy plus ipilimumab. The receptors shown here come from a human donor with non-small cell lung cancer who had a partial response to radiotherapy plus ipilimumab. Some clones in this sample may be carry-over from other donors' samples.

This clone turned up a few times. Here the CDR3 reads CASSRITGGRETQYF. In nucleotides, the CDR3 is TGCGCCAGCAGCCGTATAACAGGGGGCCGGGAGACCCAGTACTTC. This sequence joins TRBV5-1 and TRBJ2-5, with 9 nucleotides matching TRBD1. The germline V gene encodes CDR1 SGHRS and CDR2 YFSETQ. This CDR3 has 15 amino acids. V shed 4 bases and J 5 bases; nucleotides not matched to a gene: 9. The full variable domain, in which reference TRBV5-1 and TRBJ2-5 provide the parts outside the CDR3, is KAGVTQTPRYLIKTRGQQVTLSCSPISGHRSVSWYQQTPGQGLQFLFEYFSETQRNKGNFPGRFSGRQFSNSRSEMNVSTLELGDSALYLCASSRITGGRETQYFGPGTRLLVL.

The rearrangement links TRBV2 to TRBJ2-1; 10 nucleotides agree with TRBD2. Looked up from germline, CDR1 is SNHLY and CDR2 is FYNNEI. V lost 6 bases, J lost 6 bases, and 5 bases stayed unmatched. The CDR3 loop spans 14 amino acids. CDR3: CASSQRGGRNEQFF. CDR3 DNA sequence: TGTGCCAGCAGCCAGCGGGGGGGCCGCAATGAGCAGTTCTTC.